This T cell receptor (beta chain) was observed in a study of tumor-infiltrating lymphocytes in primary liver carcinoma (dated by TCRdb to the late 2010s). At the level of the whole study: Between November 2015 and early 2016, five patients in China with histopathologically diagnosed primary liver carcinoma had their tumors surgically resected. TCRbeta repertoire sequencing covered some 35 specimens from 5 patients: 25 tumor regions, 5 adjacent noncancerous liver tissues and 5 peripheral blood samples. Each sample produced about 3.5 to 7.13 million productive TCRbeta reads, and read depth showed no significant difference between tissue types. For each liver tumor, the study sampled five regions along with adjacent normal tissue and blood, and applied TCRbeta repertoire sequencing, expression microarrays and whole-exome sequencing. Hepatocellular carcinoma (four) or combined HCC and intrahepatic cholangiocarcinoma (one) was present in the five patients, who were three men and two women aged 30 to 69 years. The five patients had tumors staged T1-T3 N0M0, with maximum diameters ranging from 4.2 to 10 cm. High reproducibility was observed for the technical replicate repertoires, with mean shared-clone rates approximately 0.9 and correlation coefficients above 0.98.

What the authors observed across the whole study: Consistent with antigen-driven expansion, pairs of tumor regions showed higher repertoire overlap (mean about 36%) than either tumor-adjacent pairs (around 17%) or tumor-blood pairs (around 14%). Because the samples were bulk and unsorted, CD4+ and CD8+ T cell repertoires could not be compared. Because only the TCR beta chain was sequenced and unpaired alpha chains were not captured, true repertoire diversity is likely underestimated. The top 250 clones made up a significantly larger repertoire fraction in tumors than in blood (p = 0.039). With just a few patients in the study, the authors point out that the findings should be validated in a larger study.

Using a constant-region primer and ProtoScript II reverse transcriptase, TCRbeta-specific cDNA was reverse-transcribed from around 500 ng total RNA. TCRbeta libraries were built with three nested multiplex PCR rounds, a slightly modified ARM-PCR procedure. Each of the first two PCR rounds ran for roughly 11 cycles and used multiplex TRBV1-TRBV30 forward primers together with a Cbeta reverse primer. A final 25-cycle PCR with Deep VentR polymerase added sample barcodes and Illumina adapters. Amplicons of 200-500 bp were gel-purified with a QIAquick gel extraction kit before sequencing. The TCRbeta amplicons were sequenced with 250-bp paired-end reads on an Illumina HiSeq 2500. From the authors' description of their analysis: Reads were quality-trimmed with Trimmomatic v0.33, and paired reads were merged with FLASH v1.2.11 to recover full CDR3 sequences. MiGEC v1.2.1b assigned V, D and J germline segments to the rearranged TCRbeta sequences. VDJtools v1.0.0 computed clonotype statistics and Shannon-Wiener diversity indices. Except for diversity analysis, only each sample's 250 most abundant clonotypes were used in subsequent analyses to reduce sampling bias. The raw public data were reprocessed by TCRdb itself: fastp quality trimming at Q25, MiXCR clonotype calling, in-frame beta chains only. Every distinct CDR3 protein forms one entry, paired with its most common genes and DNA. TCRdb's processing, not the authors' own work, is the source of the V and J calls. Across this sample there are roughly 180,000 distinct CDR3 sequences, with 50% to 75% seen only once. 72% of the sample is taken by the ten largest.

Between the V and J ends, shortened by 3 bases and 6 bases respectively, the junction contains 17 bases. From cysteine to phenylalanine, the CDR3 is 16 amino acids long. CDR3 DNA only is kept here, 48 bases in frame from base 1. CDR1 is given as SGHAT and CDR2 as FQNNGV, both from the germline V gene. Blood RNA was extracted from unsorted whole blood with TRIzol reagent; germline DNA came from the DNeasy Blood & Tissue kit. At the time of sampling, the patients had chronic HBV infection and had not received any treatment. Before surgery, about 4 milliliters of peripheral blood were collected into K2EDTA tubes. This clonotype came up a few times. Its recognized antigen is unknown. It may be a read error: a sequence one base away is much more abundant.

The chain joins TRBV11-2 to TRBJ2-2; a weak D assignment points to TRBD2 (6 bases agree). This TCR derives from a man aged 35 to 55 with primary liver carcinoma and hepatitis B virus infection. Sequencing was carried out using peripheral blood. In nucleotide form, the sequence is TGTGCCAGCAGCTTCGGGGGAACACGGGGCGCCGGGGAGCTGTTTTTT. This encodes CASSFGGTRGAGELFF. Beyond the CDR3, the reference TRBV11-2 and TRBJ2-2 genes provide the residues; the full variable domain reads: EAGVAQSPRYKIIEKRQSVAFWCNPISGHATLYWYQQILGQGPKLLIQFQNNGVVDDSQLPKDRFSAERLKGVDSTLKIQPAKLEDSAVYLCASSFGGTRGAGELFFGEGSRLTVL.